The clone carrying this T cell receptor beta chain was recorded only once. Its specificity is not known. This entry is derived from a study of cytomegalovirus exposure and HLA in healthy donors. Study-level points and caveats: In a later analysis, V- and J-gene trimming of beta chains associated with a DCLRE1C missense variant, replicated independently.

The PCR employed 60 Vbeta primers together with 13 Jbeta primers. TCRdb's table, derived via immunoSEQ multiplex PCR, lists solely in-frame clones and lacks some. The data show 150,000 to 200,000 clones, around 81% seen once. Per germline, CDR1 KGHSH and CDR2 LQKENI. The CDR3 has 16 amino acids. The J segment lost 1 base and the V segment lost 3 bases, leaving 3 bases of the junction unmatched. The sample consisted of PBMCs. The rearrangement uses TRBV18 and TRBJ2-1; 10 nucleotides align to TRBD2. This clonotype originated in a woman aged 18-29 years in good health and CMV-seropositive. For the CDR3, the DNA is TGTGCCAGCTCACCGTCTAGCGGGGGATCCTACAATGAGCAGTTCTTC. It encodes CASSPSSGGSYNEQFF.